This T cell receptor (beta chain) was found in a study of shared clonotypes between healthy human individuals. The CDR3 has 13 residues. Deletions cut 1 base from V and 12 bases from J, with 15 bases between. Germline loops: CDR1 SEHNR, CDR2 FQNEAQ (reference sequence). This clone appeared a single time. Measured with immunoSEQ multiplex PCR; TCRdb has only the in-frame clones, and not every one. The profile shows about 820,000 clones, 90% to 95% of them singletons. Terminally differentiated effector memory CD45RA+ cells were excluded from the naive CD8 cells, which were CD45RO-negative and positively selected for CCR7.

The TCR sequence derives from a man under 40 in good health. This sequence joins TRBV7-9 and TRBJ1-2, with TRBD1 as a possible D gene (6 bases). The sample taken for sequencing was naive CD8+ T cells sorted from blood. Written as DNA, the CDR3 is TGTGCCAGCAGCTTAGGCAGGGGAATCGGCAACACCTTC. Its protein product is CASSLGRGIGNTF. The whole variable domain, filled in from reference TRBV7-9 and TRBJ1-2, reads DTGVSQNPRHKITKRGQNVTFRCDPISEHNRLYWYRQTLGQGPEFLTYFQNEAQLEKSRLLSDRFSAERPKGSFSTLEIQRTEQGDSAMYLCASSLGRGIGNTFGSGTRLTVV.